This passage covers 22 T cell receptor beta chains from one sample sequenced in a study of T cells in Graves' hyperthyroidism and ophthalmopathy. RNA transcripts were the template for amplifying TCR beta CDR3 regions. The HTBI primer set drove a first-round RT-PCR of the TCR CDR3. TCRdb ran MiXCR on the multiplex PCR reads and lists one entry per CDR3 protein. The sample has around 350,000 distinct CDR3 sequences; 15% to 20% are singletons. Source material: blood. Source of these receptors: a woman aged 18-29 years with Graves' hyperthyroidism.

In this sample, this clonotype turned up a few times. V usage is TRBV18 and J usage is TRBJ2-7; possibly TRBD1 or TRBD2 for D (5 bases each). This CDR3 is 15 amino acids long. With 2 bases removed from V and 0 bases from J, the gap between germline ends came to 11 bases. Germline CDR1 KGHSH, CDR2 LQKENI. This CDR3 reads CASSPERGFSYEQYF. The CDR3 nucleotides are TGTGCCAGCTCACCAGAGAGGGGCTTCTCCTACGAGCAGTACTTC. The full variable domain, its missing parts supplied by reference TRBV18 and TRBJ2-7, is NAGVMQNPRHLVRRRGQEARLRCSPMKGHSHVYWYRQLPEEGLKFMVYLQKENIIDESGMPKERFSAEFPKEGPSILRIQQVVRGDSAAYFCASSPERGFSYEQYFGPGTRLTVT.

In regard to this clonotype: This is likely a read error, given that the CDR3 carries no conserved phenylalanine or tryptophan at its end. The chain combines TRBV6-1 with TRBJ1-1; no clear D gene. V was shortened by 6 bases and J by 3 bases, with 14 bases between the two germline ends. Germline values: CDR1 MNHNS, CDR2 SASEGT. CDR3 size: 14 residues. The CDR3 reads CASRSHDRDTEAFV. The CDR3, as DNA: TGTGCCAGCAGAAGCCATGACCGAGACACTGAAGCTTTCGTG.

The chain joins TRBV27 to TRBJ1-1; TRBD1 matches 10 bases. The CDR3 length is 13 residues. The germline gives CDR1 MNHEY, CDR2 SMNVEV (reference sequence). After removal of 9 bases from V and 5 bases from J, the junction contained 6 bases not matched to a gene. In DNA, the CDR3 is TGTGCCAGTAAGCGGACAGGGGGGACTGAAGCTTTCTTT. It codes for CASKRTGGTEAFF.

This clonotype was detected ten times or more. The V call is TRBV11-2, the J call TRBJ2-2, with TRBD2 matching over 9 bases. Germline-derived CDR1 and CDR2 are SGHAT and FQNNGV. The V gene end was trimmed by 5 bases and the J gene end by 0 bases; junction bases not matched to a gene: 13. The CDR3 is made up of 19 amino acids. CDR3: CASSPWRLAAISNTGELFF. The CDR3 nucleotides are TGTGCCAGCAGCCCATGGAGACTAGCGGCTATTTCGAACACCGGGGAGCTGTTTTTT.

This clonotype was seen a few times. The CDR3 loop reads CASSSPGKYEQYF. Written as DNA, the CDR3 is TGTGCCAGCAGCTCCCCGGGCAAGTACGAGCAGTACTTC. The genes are TRBV11-2 and TRBJ2-7; unclear D gene. V was cut by 4 bases and J by 4 bases, with 11 bases left in between. The CDR3 runs 13 residues. Germline CDR1 SGHAT, CDR2 FQNNGV. Variable domain in full (rest from reference TRBV11-2 and TRBJ2-7): EAGVAQSPRYKIIEKRQSVAFWCNPISGHATLYWYQQILGQGPKLLIQFQNNGVVDDSQLPKDRFSAERLKGVDSTLKIQPAKLEDSAVYLCASSSPGKYEQYFGPGTRLTVT.

The chain carries TRBV3-1 and TRBJ1-1; weak D call: TRBD1 (5 bases). In germline, CDR1 is LGHDT, CDR2 YNNKEL (reference sequence). This CDR3 spans 16 amino acids. Deletions cut 0 bases from V and 0 bases from J, with 11 bases between. The CDR3 here is CASSQDRGGMNTEAFF. The CDR3, as DNA: TGTGCCAGCAGCCAAGATCGCGGGGGAATGAACACTGAAGCTTTCTTT.

CDR3: CASSQPLRDRGREQYF. CDR3 coding DNA: TGCGCCAGCAGCCAACCCCTCCGGGACAGGGGGCGCGAGCAGTACTTC. The genes are TRBV4-1 and TRBJ2-7, with TRBD1 identical over 12 bases. The CDR3 totals 16 residues. Per germline, CDR1 MGHRA and CDR2 YSYEKL. V gave up 2 bases and J gave up 6 bases; unmatched junction bases: 8.

A few counts support this clonotype. The chain recombines TRBV6-5 with TRBJ2-2, with 7 bases identical to TRBD2. Unmatched junction bases numbered 8, after V lost 2 bases and J lost 2 bases. The CDR3 spans 17 residues. Germline lookup yields CDR1 MNHEY and CDR2 SVGAGI. The CDR3 DNA reads TGTGCCAGCAGTTACGGAGGCGAGCGGGGTAACACCGGGGAGCTGTTTTTT. Amino acid sequence: CASSYGGERGNTGELFF.

This clonotype was recorded many times. This CDR3 reads CASSSHGQVQETQYF. The CDR3 nucleotides are TGTGCCAGCAGCTCCCATGGACAGGTACAAGAGACCCAGTACTTC. The J gene is TRBJ2-5, the V gene TRBV9; 7 bases fit TRBD1. Losses at the gene ends were 4 bases for V and 2 bases for J; bases not matched to a gene: 8. Per the germline V gene, CDR1 is SGDLS and CDR2 is YYNGEE. There are 15 residues in the CDR3. The full variable domain, with the rest looked up from reference TRBV9 and TRBJ2-5, is DSGVTQTPKHLITATGQRVTLRCSPRSGDLSVYWYQQSLDQGLQFLIQYYNGEERAKGNILERFSAQQFPDLHSELNLSSLELGDSALYFCASSSHGQVQETQYFGPGTRLLVL.

This clonotype was recorded many times. V is TRBV5-1 and J is TRBJ2-7; D is uncertain. The CDR3 totals 15 residues. The germline V gene encodes CDR1 SGHRS and CDR2 YFSETQ. V was cut by 0 bases and J by 5 bases, with 15 bases left in between. CDR3 nucleotides: TGCGCCAGCAGCTTGGGAGGAGAGCCGAGTCACGAGCAGTACTTC. It translates to CASSLGGEPSHEQYF.

This clonotype was seen repeatedly, ten times or more. The V and J genes are TRBV5-1 and TRBJ2-7; 11 nucleotides match TRBD1. J gave up 4 bases and V 3 bases, and 3 bases lay outside the gene matches. CDR3 size: 14 residues. Germline CDR1 SGHRS, CDR2 YFSETQ. In DNA, the CDR3 is TGCGCCAGCAGCTGGACAGGGGGCGTGTACGAGCAGTACTTC. Its translation: CASSWTGGVYEQYF.

This clonotype has at least ten counts. The J gene is TRBJ2-7, the V gene TRBV12-5; possible D gene TRBD1, 5 bases. V was trimmed by 1 base and J by 6 bases, leaving 10 bases between them. Looked up from germline, CDR1 is LGHNT and CDR2 is FRNRAP. This CDR3 region has 13 residues. CDR3 nucleotides: TGTGCTAGTGGTTTGGAACCAGGGTTCGAGCAGTACTTC. This codes for CASGLEPGFEQYF. The full variable domain, its missing parts supplied by reference TRBV12-5 and TRBJ2-7, is DARVTQTPRHKVTEMGQEVTMRCQPILGHNTVFWYRQTMMQGLELLAYFRNRAPLDDSGMPKDRFSAEMPDATLATLKIQPSEPRDSAVYFCASGLEPGFEQYFGPGTRLTVT.

The chain recombines TRBV4-1 with TRBJ2-4, with TRBD2 matching over 7 bases. V was clipped by 0 bases and J by 0 bases; unmatched bases: 11. The length of the CDR3 is 19 residues. Per the germline V gene, CDR1 is MGHRA and CDR2 is YSYEKL. CDR3 residues: CASSQERNRGGLAKNIQYF. DNA for the CDR3: TGCGCCAGCAGCCAAGAGCGGAATCGCGGGGGTTTAGCCAAAAACATTCAGTACTTC.

The CDR3 loop is CASSFTGTGLRGANQPQHF. CDR3 coding DNA: TGTGCCAGCAGCTTCACCGGGACAGGGTTACGGGGAGCGAATCAGCCCCAGCATTTT. The V and J genes are TRBV5-4 and TRBJ1-5, with TRBD1 matching 9 bases. J lost 4 bases, V lost 2 bases, and 16 bases had no gene match. CDR1 and CDR2 from the germline V gene are SGHNT and YYREEE (reference sequence). The CDR3 runs to 19 residues.

At least ten counts were recorded for this clonotype. The rearrangement joins TRBV11-2 to TRBJ1-1, with a weak D call TRBD1 (5 bases). Trimming removed 5 bases at V and 0 bases at J, with 16 bases between. The germline CDR1 and CDR2 sequences are SGHAT and FQNNGV. The CDR3 has 16 amino acids. Written as DNA, the CDR3 is TGTGCCAGCAGCCCGTTAGTGGGACCGTTGAACACTGAAGCTTTCTTT. It specifies CASSPLVGPLNTEAFF. Full variable domain (outside the CDR3, taken from reference TRBV11-2 and TRBJ1-1): EAGVAQSPRYKIIEKRQSVAFWCNPISGHATLYWYQQILGQGPKLLIQFQNNGVVDDSQLPKDRFSAERLKGVDSTLKIQPAKLEDSAVYLCASSPLVGPLNTEAFFGQGTRLTVV.

This clonotype was seen a few times. The chain carries TRBV3-1 and TRBJ2-4; the D is unclear. The germline gives CDR1 LGHDT, CDR2 YNNKEL (reference sequence). The CDR3 extends over 11 amino acids. V was cut by 2 bases and J by 7 bases, with 3 bases left in between. The CDR3 DNA reads TGTGCCAGCAGCCAAAGGAACATTCAGTACTTC. Protein sequence: CASSQRNIQYF.

This clonotype was counted at least ten times. The chain recombines TRBV2 with TRBJ2-7, with TRBD1 as a possible D gene (5 bases). The CDR3 is 14 residues long. Germline V gene data show CDR1 as SNHLY and CDR2 as FYNNEI. V was shortened by 10 bases and J by 4 bases, with 20 bases between the two germline ends. CDR3 nucleotides: TGTGCCACCGACCCGAACGGGCAGGGTTACGAGCAGTACTTC. Its translation: CATDPNGQGYEQYF.

This clonotype has ten or more counts. The J gene is TRBJ2-7, the V gene TRBV6-1; 8 bases agree with TRBD1. Trimming took 7 bases from V and 6 from J; bases not matched to a gene: 11. Looked up from germline, CDR1 is MNHNS and CDR2 is SASEGT. The CDR3 contains 14 residues. CDR3: CASINQDRAGEQYF. The DNA of the CDR3 is TGTGCCAGCATAAATCAGGACAGGGCGGGCGAGCAGTACTTC.

This clonotype has at least ten counts. The V call is TRBV2, the J call TRBJ1-1; possibly TRBD1 for D (6 bases). This CDR3 is built from 15 residues. Trimming left V 7 bases short and J 1 base short, with 16 bases between. Germline CDR1 is SNHLY and CDR2 is FYNNEI. This CDR3 reads CASTRAGTSNTEAFF. The DNA for the CDR3 is TGTGCCAGCACCCGGGCCGGGACATCGAACACTGAAGCTTTCTTT.

The V gene is TRBV12-3 or TRBV12-4, the J gene TRBJ2-7; D gene unclear. This CDR3 contains 15 residues. Trimming removed 5 bases from V and 3 bases from J, with 17 bases in between. DNA of the CDR3: TGTGCCAGCAGTACGGCAGGTTCCCCAAACTACGAGCAGTACTTC. This translates into CASSTAGSPNYEQYF.

This clonotype was seen ten or more times. This chain links TRBV4-1 with TRBJ1-5; D not resolved. The CDR3 sequence is 13 residues long. The germline CDR1 and CDR2 sequences are MGHRA and YSYEKL. Trimming removed 1 base from V and 6 bases from J, with 7 bases in between. Written as DNA, the CDR3 is TGCGCCAGCAGCCAAGGATTCGGTCAGCCCCAGCATTTT. Its translation is CASSQGFGQPQHF.

This clonotype occurred a few times. The V and J genes are TRBV6-1 and TRBJ1-6, with D maybe TRBD1 (5 bases). The V gene's germline CDR1 is MNHNS and CDR2 SASEGT. Trimming left V 7 bases short and J 7 bases short, with 14 bases between. This CDR3 spans 14 amino acids. This CDR3 is CASTRMRGNSPLHF. In DNA, the CDR3 is TGTGCCAGCACCCGAATGAGGGGCAATTCACCCCTCCACTTT.